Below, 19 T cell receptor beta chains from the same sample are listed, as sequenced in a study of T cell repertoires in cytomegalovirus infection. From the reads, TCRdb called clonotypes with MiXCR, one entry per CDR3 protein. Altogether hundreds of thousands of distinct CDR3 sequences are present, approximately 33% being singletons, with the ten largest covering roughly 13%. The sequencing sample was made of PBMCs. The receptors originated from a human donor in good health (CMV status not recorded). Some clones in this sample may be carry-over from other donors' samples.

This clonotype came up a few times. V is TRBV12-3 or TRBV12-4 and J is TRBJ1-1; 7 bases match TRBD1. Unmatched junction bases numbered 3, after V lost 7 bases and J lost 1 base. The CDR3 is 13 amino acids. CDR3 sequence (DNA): TGTGCCAGCATTGGACAGGCGAACACTGAAGCTTTCTTT. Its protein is CASIGQANTEAFF.

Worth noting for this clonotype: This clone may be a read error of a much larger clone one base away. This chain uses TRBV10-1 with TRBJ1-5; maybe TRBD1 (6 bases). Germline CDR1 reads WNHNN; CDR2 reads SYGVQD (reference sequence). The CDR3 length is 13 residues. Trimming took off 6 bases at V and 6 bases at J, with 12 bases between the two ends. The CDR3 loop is CASRQGNSQPQHF. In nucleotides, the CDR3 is TGCGCCAGCAGACAGGGAAATAGTCAGCCCCAGCATTTT.

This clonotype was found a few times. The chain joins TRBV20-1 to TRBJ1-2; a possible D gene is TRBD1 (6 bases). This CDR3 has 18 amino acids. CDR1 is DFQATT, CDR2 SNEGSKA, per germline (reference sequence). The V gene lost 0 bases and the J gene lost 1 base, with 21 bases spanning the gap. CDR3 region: CSARDIATGTPFNYGYTF. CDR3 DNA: TGCAGTGCTAGAGATATTGCAACAGGGACACCTTTTAACTATGGCTACACCTTC.

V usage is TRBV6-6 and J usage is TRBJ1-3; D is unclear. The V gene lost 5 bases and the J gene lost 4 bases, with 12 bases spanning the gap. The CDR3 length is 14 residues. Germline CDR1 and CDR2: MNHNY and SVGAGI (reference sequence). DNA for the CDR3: TGTGCCAGCAGTCCGGGTCGCGTCGGAAACACCATATATTTT. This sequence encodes CASSPGRVGNTIYF.

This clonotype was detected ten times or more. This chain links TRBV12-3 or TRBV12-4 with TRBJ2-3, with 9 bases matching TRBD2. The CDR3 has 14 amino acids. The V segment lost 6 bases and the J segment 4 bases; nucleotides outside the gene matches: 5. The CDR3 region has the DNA TGTGCCAGCAGCTTTAGCGGGGGTGCAGATACGCAGTATTTT. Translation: CASSFSGGADTQYF.

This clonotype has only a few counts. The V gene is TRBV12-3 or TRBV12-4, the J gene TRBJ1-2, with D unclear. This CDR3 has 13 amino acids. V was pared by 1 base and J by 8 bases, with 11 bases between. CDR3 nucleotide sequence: TGTGCCAGCAGTTTAGACCCAAATGGCGGCTACACCTTC. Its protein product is CASSLDPNGGYTF.

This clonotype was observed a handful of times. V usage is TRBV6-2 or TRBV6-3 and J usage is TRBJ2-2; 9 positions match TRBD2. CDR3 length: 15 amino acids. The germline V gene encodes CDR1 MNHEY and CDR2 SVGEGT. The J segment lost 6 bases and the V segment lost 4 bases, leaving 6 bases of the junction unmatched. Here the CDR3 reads CASSLSGGIAGELFF. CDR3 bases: TGTGCCAGCAGTTTGAGCGGGGGGATTGCCGGGGAGCTGTTTTTT.

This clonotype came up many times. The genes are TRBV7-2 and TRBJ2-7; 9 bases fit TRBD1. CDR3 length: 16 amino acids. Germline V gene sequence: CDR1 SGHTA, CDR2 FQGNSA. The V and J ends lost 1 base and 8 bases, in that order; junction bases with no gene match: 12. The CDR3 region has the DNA TGTGCCAGCAGCTTAGGAGGGGGACAGGGAATAAGGAAGCAGTACTTC. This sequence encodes CASSLGGGQGIRKQYF.

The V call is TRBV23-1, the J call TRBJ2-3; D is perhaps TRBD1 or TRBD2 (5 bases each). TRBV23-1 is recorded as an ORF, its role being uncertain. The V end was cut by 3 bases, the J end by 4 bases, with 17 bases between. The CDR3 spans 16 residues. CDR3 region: CASSHLGDPRSDTQYF. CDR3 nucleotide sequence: TGCGCCAGCAGTCATCTTGGGGACCCGAGGTCAGATACGCAGTATTTT.

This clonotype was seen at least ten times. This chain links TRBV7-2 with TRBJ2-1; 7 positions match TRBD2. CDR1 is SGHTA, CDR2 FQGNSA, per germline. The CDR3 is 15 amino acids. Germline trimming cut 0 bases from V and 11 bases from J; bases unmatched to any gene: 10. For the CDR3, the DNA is TGTGCCAGCAGCTTAGCGCAAGTGGGCAGCGGGAAGCAGTTCTTC. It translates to CASSLAQVGSGKQFF. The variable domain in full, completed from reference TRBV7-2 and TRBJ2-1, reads GAGVSQSPSNKVTEKGKDVELRCDPISGHTALYWYRQSLGQGLEFLIYFQGNSAPDKSGLPSDRFSAERTGGSVSTLTIQRTQQEDSAVYLCASSLAQVGSGKQFFGPGTRLTVL.

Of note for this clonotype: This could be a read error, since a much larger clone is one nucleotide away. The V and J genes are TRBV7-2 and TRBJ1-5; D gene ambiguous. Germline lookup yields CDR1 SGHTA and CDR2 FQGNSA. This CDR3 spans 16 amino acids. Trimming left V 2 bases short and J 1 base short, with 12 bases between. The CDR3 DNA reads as TGTGCCAGCAGCTTACGGTGTTTTCAGAGCAATCAGCCCCAGCATTTT. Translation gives CASSLRCFQSNQPQHF. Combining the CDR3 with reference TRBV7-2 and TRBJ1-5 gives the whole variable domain GAGVSQSPSNKVTEKGKDVELRCDPISGHTALYWYRQSLGQGLEFLIYFQGNSAPDKSGLPSDRFSAERTGGSVSTLTIQRTQQEDSAVYLCASSLRCFQSNQPQHFGDGTRLSIL.

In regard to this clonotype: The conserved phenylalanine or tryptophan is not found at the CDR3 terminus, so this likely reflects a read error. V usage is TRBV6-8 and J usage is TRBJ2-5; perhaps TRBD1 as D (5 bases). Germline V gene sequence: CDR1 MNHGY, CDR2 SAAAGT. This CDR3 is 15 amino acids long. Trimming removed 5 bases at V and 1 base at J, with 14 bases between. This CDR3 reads CASSTSLGAQETQYL. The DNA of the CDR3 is TGTGCCAGCAGTACCTCTTTAGGGGCCCAAGAGACCCAGTACTTA.

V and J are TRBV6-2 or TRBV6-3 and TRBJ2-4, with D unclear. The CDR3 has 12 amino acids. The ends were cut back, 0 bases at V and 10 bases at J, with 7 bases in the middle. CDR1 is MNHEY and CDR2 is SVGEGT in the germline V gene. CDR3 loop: CASSYSAQIQYF. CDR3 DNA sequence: TGTGCCAGCAGTTACTCTGCCCAGATTCAGTACTTC.

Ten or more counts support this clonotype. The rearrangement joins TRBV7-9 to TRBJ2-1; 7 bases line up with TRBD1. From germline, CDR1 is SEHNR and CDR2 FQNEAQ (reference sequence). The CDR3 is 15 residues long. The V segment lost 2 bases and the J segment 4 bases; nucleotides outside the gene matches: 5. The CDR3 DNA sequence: TGTGCCAGCAGCTTAAGACAGGGTGATTACAATGAGCAGTTCTTC. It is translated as CASSLRQGDYNEQFF.

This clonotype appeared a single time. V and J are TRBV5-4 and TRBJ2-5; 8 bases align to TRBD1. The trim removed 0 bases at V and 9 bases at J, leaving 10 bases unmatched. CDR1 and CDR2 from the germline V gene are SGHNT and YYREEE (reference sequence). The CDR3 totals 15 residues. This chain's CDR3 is CASSLGGDRRDSQYF. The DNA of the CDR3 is TGTGCCAGCAGCTTGGGGGGGGACAGGCGCGACTCCCAGTACTTC.

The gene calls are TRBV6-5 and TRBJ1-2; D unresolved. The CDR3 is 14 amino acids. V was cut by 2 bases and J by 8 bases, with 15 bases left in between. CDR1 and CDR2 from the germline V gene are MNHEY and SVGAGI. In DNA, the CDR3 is TGTGCCAGCAGTTACCCCAGCAAGCAGGACGGCTACACCTTC. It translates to CASSYPSKQDGYTF.

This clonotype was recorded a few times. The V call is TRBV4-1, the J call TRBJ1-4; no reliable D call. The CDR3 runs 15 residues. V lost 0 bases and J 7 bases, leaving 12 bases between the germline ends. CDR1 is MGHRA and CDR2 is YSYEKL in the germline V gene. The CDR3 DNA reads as TGCGCCAGCAGCCAAGAGGGCCTTAAGGTTGAAAAACTGTTTTTT. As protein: CASSQEGLKVEKLFF.

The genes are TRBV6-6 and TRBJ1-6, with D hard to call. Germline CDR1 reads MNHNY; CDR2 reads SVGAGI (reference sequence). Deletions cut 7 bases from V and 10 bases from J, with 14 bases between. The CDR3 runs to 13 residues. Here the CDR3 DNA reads TGTGCCAGCATGCAAAGGATGGGATCACCCCTCCACTTT. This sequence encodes CASMQRMGSPLHF.

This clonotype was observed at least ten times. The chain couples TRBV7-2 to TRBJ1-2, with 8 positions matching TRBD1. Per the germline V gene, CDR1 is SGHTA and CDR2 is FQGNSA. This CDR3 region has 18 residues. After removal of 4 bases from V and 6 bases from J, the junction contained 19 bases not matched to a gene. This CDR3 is CASSSYKTTGGWAHGYTF. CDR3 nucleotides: TGTGCCAGCAGCTCGTACAAAACCACAGGGGGTTGGGCCCATGGCTACACCTTC.